The rows below give T cell receptor beta chains drawn from one sample of a study of cytomegalovirus exposure and HLA in healthy donors. Generated by immunoSEQ multiplex PCR, the TCRdb table keeps only in-frame clones and is missing some. The sample lists 95,000 to 150,000 clones, around 77% seen once, with about 3.7% in the top ten. What was sequenced was PBMCs. The origin of the receptors is a human donor in good health. The CDR3 runs from the conserved cysteine through the conserved F or W. Each record gives: V gene, clone size, J gene, D gene, CDR3 DNA, CDR3 protein. The D gene is left open where the match is weak. Size is omitted from some rows. Given values are once, few, many or a class for expanded clones.

>TRBV28|NA|TRBJ2-7|NA
TGTGCCAGCAGTTTTCCGGGACGGGGGGCCTCCTCCTACGAGCAGTACTTC
CASSFPGRGASSYEQYF
>TRBV28|NA|TRBJ2-3|TRBD1
TGTGCCAGCAGTAGCCGGGACAGGGGGCCGGTGGATACGCAGTATTTT
CASSSRDRGPVDTQYF
>TRBV10-3|NA|TRBJ2-7|NA
TGTGCCATCAGTGCGGGTCAGACCAGCTCCTACGAGCAGTACTTC
CAISAGQTSSYEQYF
>TRBV5-6|NA|TRBJ2-1|NA
TGTGCCAGCAGCCGGACTCGCCTCAGCTCCTACAATGAGCAGTTCTTC
CASSRTRLSSYNEQFF
>TRBV19|few|TRBJ2-3|TRBD2
TGTGCCAGTAGTAGGGGGACTAGCGGGCTCACAGATACGCAGTATTTT
CASSRGTSGLTDTQYF
>TRBV6-1|NA|TRBJ2-5|TRBD2
TGTGCCAGCTGGGGTGGGGGGGGAGGAGAGACCCAGTACTTC
CASWGGGGGETQYF
>TRBV27|NA|TRBJ1-1|NA
TGTGCCAGCAGTTTCCAGGGGACTGAAGCTTTCTTT
CASSFQGTEAFF
>TRBV2|NA|TRBJ2-2|TRBD1
TGTGCCAGCTCTGGGACAGGGCTCACCGGGGAGCTGTTTTTT
CASSGTGLTGELFF
>TRBV10-3|few|TRBJ2-6|NA
TGTGCCATCAGTGAGAGGCAGGCTGGGGCCAACGTCCTGACTTTC
CAISERQAGANVLTF
>TRBV27|NA|TRBJ1-2|NA
TGTGCCAGCAGCCTGGGGGGGGGCTCCGGATACACCTTC
CASSLGGGSGYTF
>TRBV29-1|NA|TRBJ1-1|TRBD1
TGCAGCGCTGGAACAGGGGTAGCTTTCTTT
CSAGTGVAFF
>TRBV6-1|NA|TRBJ1-5|TRBD1
TGTGCCAGCAGTGAAAGGGACAGCCTTTATCAGCCCCAGCATTTT
CASSERDSLYQPQHF
>TRBV18|NA|TRBJ1-1|NA
TGTGCCAGCTCACTTAGCACGAACACTGAAGCTTTCTTT
CASSLSTNTEAFF
>TRBV7-2|NA|TRBJ2-1|TRBD2
TGTGCCAGCAGCTTAGTCCTAGCGGGAGCTGGTGAGCAGTTCTTC
CASSLVLAGAGEQFF
>TRBV4-1|NA|TRBJ2-2|TRBD1
TGCGCCAGCAGAAGGGGACAGGGCAACACCGGGGAGCTGTTTTTT
CASRRGQGNTGELFF
>TRBV6-1|NA|TRBJ1-3|NA
TGTGCCAGCAGTGCCCTGACTAGCTCTGGAAACACCATATATTTT
CASSALTSSGNTIYF
>TRBV19|NA|TRBJ1-2|TRBD1
TGTGCCAGTACTGCGGACAGGCTGCAGGTCTATGGCTACACCTTC
CASTADRLQVYGYTF
>TRBV30|NA|TRBJ2-3|NA
TGTGCCTGGGCCGGCGGGGGCGGGGGCCTAGATACGCAGTATTTT
CAWAGGGGGLDTQYF
>TRBV18|NA|TRBJ1-3|NA
TGTGCCAGCTCCCGGGGACTGGTGAGCTCTGGAAACACCATATATTTT
CASSRGLVSSGNTIYF
>TRBV19|few|TRBJ2-7|TRBD1
TGTGCCAGTAGTACCGGGACAGGGCAGTACTTC
CASSTGTGQYF
>TRBV29-1|NA|TRBJ1-4|NA
TGCAGCGTTCCCCGGGAAGGGACACTTAATGAAAAACTGTTTTTT
CSVPREGTLNEKLFF
>TRBV27|NA|TRBJ1-1|NA
TGTGCCAGCAGTTTTCGGGGGGCGAGTACTGAAGCTTTCTTT
CASSFRGASTEAFF